This is a list of T cell receptor beta chains from one sample in a study of T cells in Graves' hyperthyroidism and ophthalmopathy. One entry per CDR3 protein results from TCRdb running MiXCR on the multiplex PCR reads. The table shows 450,000 to 700,000 distinct CDR3 sequences, with roughly 46% occurring only once. The specimen sequenced was peripheral blood or thyroid tissue (not recorded which). These receptors were obtained from a woman aged 18-29 years with Graves' hyperthyroidism. CDR3s include the opening cysteine and the closing phenylalanine or tryptophan. D genes are given only for firm matches. The listing skips clone size in some rows; elsewhere it reads once, few, many or a size class.

D gene: .
J gene: TRBJ2-7
clone size: many
V gene: TRBV24-1
CDR3 DNA: TGTGCCACCAGCACAGAATCCTACGAGCAGTACTTC
CDR3 protein: CATSTESYEQYF

D gene: TRBD2
J gene: TRBJ2-5
clone size: .
V gene: TRBV7-9
CDR3 DNA: TGTGCCAGCAGCTTACTAGCGGGAAAGCAAGAGACCCAGTACTTC
CDR3 protein: CASSLLAGKQETQYF

D gene: .
J gene: TRBJ1-1
clone size: .
V gene: TRBV19
CDR3 DNA: TGTGCCAGTAGTATCGAGACAGCAGACACTGAAGCTTTCTTT
CDR3 protein: CASSIETADTEAFF

D gene: .
J gene: TRBJ1-1
clone size: many
V gene: TRBV11-3
CDR3 DNA: TGTGCCAGCAGCTTAAGCTGGAGCACTGAAGCTTTCTTT
CDR3 protein: CASSLSWSTEAFF

D gene: .
J gene: TRBJ1-6
clone size: many
V gene: TRBV27
CDR3 DNA: TGTGCCAGCCGGTTGTCCGGTTATAATTCACCCCTCCACTTT
CDR3 protein: CASRLSGYNSPLHF

D gene: .
J gene: TRBJ1-2
clone size: .
V gene: TRBV10-3
CDR3 DNA: TGTGCCATCAGCGCCGGCCTTCGCCCTGGAAACACCTTC
CDR3 protein: CAISAGLRPGNTF

D gene: .
J gene: TRBJ2-5
clone size: .
V gene: TRBV7-2
CDR3 DNA: TGTGCCAGCAGCCCGGACTGGGGCAATCAGCCCCAGTACTTC
CDR3 protein: CASSPDWGNQPQYF

D gene: .
J gene: TRBJ1-5
clone size: .
V gene: TRBV15
CDR3 DNA: TGTGCCACCAGCAGAGCGACTGGGGGTCGTTCGAGATACGAGCATTTT
CDR3 protein: CATSRATGGRSRYEHF

D gene: .
J gene: TRBJ2-7
clone size: .
V gene: TRBV4-1
CDR3 DNA: TGCGCCAGCAGCCTCGGGGGGATTACTCTACAGGGCCTCGAGCAGTACTTC
CDR3 protein: CASSLGGITLQGLEQYF

D gene: .
J gene: TRBJ1-2
clone size: many
V gene: TRBV7-2
CDR3 DNA: TGTGCCAGCAGCTTAGTAAGTTCGGCAGGGAAGGATGGCTACACCTTC
CDR3 protein: CASSLVSSAGKDGYTF

D gene: .
J gene: TRBJ1-2
clone size: many
V gene: TRBV5-8
CDR3 DNA: TGTGCCAGCAGCCTTTCGATGGGCGGCTATGGCTACACCTTC
CDR3 protein: CASSLSMGGYGYTF

D gene: TRBD2
J gene: TRBJ2-7
clone size: many
V gene: TRBV4-3
CDR3 DNA: TGCGCCAGCAGCCAAGATATAGCGGGAGCAATGTACGAGCAGTACTTC
CDR3 protein: CASSQDIAGAMYEQYF

D gene: .
J gene: TRBJ1-2
clone size: many
V gene: TRBV20-1
CDR3 DNA: TGCAGTGCTATATCGGGGTCAGGAAACTATGGCTACACCTTC
CDR3 protein: CSAISGSGNYGYTF

D gene: .
J gene: TRBJ2-7
clone size: many
V gene: TRBV4-2
CDR3 DNA: TGTGCCAGCAGCCTTGGGGACCAGGCCTACGAGCAGTACTTC
CDR3 protein: CASSLGDQAYEQYF

D gene: TRBD1
J gene: TRBJ1-3
clone size: .
V gene: TRBV3-1
CDR3 DNA: TGTGCCAGCAGCCAACGGGACAGGGGAAACACCATATATTTT
CDR3 protein: CASSQRDRGNTIYF

D gene: .
J gene: TRBJ2-7
clone size: few
V gene: TRBV6-2/TRBV6-3
CDR3 DNA: TGTGCCAGCAGTCCTGAAGAGAGGCCCTCCTACGAGCAGTACTTC
CDR3 protein: CASSPEERPSYEQYF

D gene: TRBD2
J gene: TRBJ2-7
clone size: .
V gene: TRBV7-2
CDR3 DNA: TGTGCCAGCAGCTTAGCGATACTAGCGCCCTACGAGCAGTACTTC
CDR3 protein: CASSLAILAPYEQYF

D gene: .
J gene: TRBJ2-1
clone size: few
V gene: TRBV20-1
CDR3 DNA: TGCAGTGCTAGAATGTGGGAGAATAGCAATGAGCAGTTCTTC
CDR3 protein: CSARMWENSNEQFF

D gene: TRBD1
J gene: TRBJ1-6
clone size: many
V gene: TRBV12-3/TRBV12-4
CDR3 DNA: TGTGCCAGCAGTTTAGTCAGGGGGTCGATGCCACCCCTCCACTTT
CDR3 protein: CASSLVRGSMPPLHF

D gene: TRBD1
J gene: TRBJ1-4
clone size: few
V gene: TRBV30
CDR3 DNA: TGTGCCTGGAGCCAGAACGACAGGGAACTTAATGAAAAACTGTTTTTT
CDR3 protein: CAWSQNDRELNEKLFF

D gene: TRBD2
J gene: TRBJ2-1
clone size: .
V gene: TRBV5-6
CDR3 DNA: TGTGCCAGCAGCTGGGGACTAGCGGGGCACAATGAGCAGTTCTTC
CDR3 protein: CASSWGLAGHNEQFF

D gene: TRBD2
J gene: TRBJ2-7
clone size: .
V gene: TRBV10-2
CDR3 DNA: TGCGCCAGCAAAGCGGGAGACTACGAGCAGTACTTC
CDR3 protein: CASKAGDYEQYF

D gene: .
J gene: TRBJ1-1
clone size: many
V gene: TRBV6-1
CDR3 DNA: TGTGCCAGCAGTGAAACCTACAGGGAAGGCACTGAAGCTTTCTTT
CDR3 protein: CASSETYREGTEAFF

D gene: TRBD2
J gene: TRBJ2-1
clone size: .
V gene: TRBV7-3
CDR3 DNA: TGTGCCAGCAGCCTTCTTAGCGGGAGACCCTACAATGAGCAGTTCTTC
CDR3 protein: CASSLLSGRPYNEQFF

D gene: .
J gene: TRBJ1-1
clone size: many
V gene: TRBV29-1
CDR3 DNA: TGCAGCGTTGAAGAATTCGGTTCAGCAGCTGAAGCTTTCTTT
CDR3 protein: CSVEEFGSAAEAFF

D gene: .
J gene: TRBJ2-7
clone size: .
V gene: TRBV9
CDR3 DNA: TGTGCCAGCAGCGTAGACCTCGCACCAACCTACGAGCAGTACTTC
CDR3 protein: CASSVDLAPTYEQYF

D gene: TRBD2
J gene: TRBJ2-6
clone size: .
V gene: TRBV15
CDR3 DNA: TGTGCCACCAGCAGAGTAGCGGGCTCTGGGGCCAACGTCCTGACTTTC
CDR3 protein: CATSRVAGSGANVLTF

D gene: TRBD1
J gene: TRBJ1-5
clone size: .
V gene: TRBV20-1
CDR3 DNA: TGCAGTGCTTCGGGACAGGGTTTTCAGCCCCAGCATTTT
CDR3 protein: CSASGQGFQPQHF

D gene: .
J gene: TRBJ1-5
clone size: many
V gene: TRBV20-1
CDR3 DNA: TGCAGTGCTGCGCCGCGGGGGGGGGACCAGCCCCAGCATTTT
CDR3 protein: CSAAPRGGDQPQHF

D gene: .
J gene: TRBJ2-3
clone size: many
V gene: TRBV7-6
CDR3 DNA: TGTGCCAGCAGCTTAGCCCCCTCCCCCGCAGATACGCAGTATTTT
CDR3 protein: CASSLAPSPADTQYF

D gene: .
J gene: TRBJ2-1
clone size: .
V gene: TRBV19
CDR3 DNA: TGTGCCAGTAGTATCAGGGGTTCCTACAATGAGCAGTTCTTC
CDR3 protein: CASSIRGSYNEQFF

D gene: TRBD2
J gene: TRBJ2-5
clone size: many
V gene: TRBV24-1
CDR3 DNA: TGTGCCACCAGTGATTATGGGGGGGGAGAGACCCAGTACTTC
CDR3 protein: CATSDYGGGETQYF

D gene: .
J gene: TRBJ2-6
clone size: many
V gene: TRBV7-9
CDR3 DNA: TGTGCCAGCAGCCTGAGGACAGCCCCCGGTGGGGCCAACGTCCTGACTTTC
CDR3 protein: CASSLRTAPGGANVLTF

D gene: TRBD1
J gene: TRBJ2-2
clone size: few
V gene: TRBV9
CDR3 DNA: TGTGCCAGCAGCGTAGATAGGGGGCAATCGACCGGGGAGCTGTTTTTT
CDR3 protein: CASSVDRGQSTGELFF

D gene: .
J gene: TRBJ1-1
clone size: few
V gene: TRBV5-1
CDR3 DNA: TGCGCCAGCAGCTTGAATCCAGGAAGGAACACTGAAGCTTTCTTT
CDR3 protein: CASSLNPGRNTEAFF

D gene: TRBD1
J gene: TRBJ1-4
clone size: .
V gene: TRBV7-2
CDR3 DNA: TGTGCCAGCAGCATTAGTGGGACAGGGGGTGGAAAACTGTTTTTT
CDR3 protein: CASSISGTGGGKLFF

D gene: TRBD1
J gene: TRBJ1-2
clone size: many
V gene: TRBV2
CDR3 DNA: TGTGCCAGCAGCCTAAGGGGGCTCGGTGGCTACACCTTC
CDR3 protein: CASSLRGLGGYTF

D gene: .
J gene: TRBJ2-5
clone size: .
V gene: TRBV29-1
CDR3 DNA: TGCAGCGTTGACGTCCGGTACCAAGAGACCCAGTACTTC
CDR3 protein: CSVDVRYQETQYF

D gene: TRBD1
J gene: TRBJ1-2
clone size: .
V gene: TRBV9
CDR3 DNA: TGTGCCAGCAGCCCGCGGGACAGGGGGCATGGCTACACCTTC
CDR3 protein: CASSPRDRGHGYTF

D gene: .
J gene: TRBJ1-2
clone size: few
V gene: TRBV5-6
CDR3 DNA: TGTGCCAGCAGCCGGGGCGGGGATGGCTACACCTTC
CDR3 protein: CASSRGGDGYTF

D gene: .
J gene: TRBJ1-5
clone size: .
V gene: TRBV20-1
CDR3 DNA: TGCAGTGCTATTCCTAGCGGGAGGGGTAATGAGCAGCCCCAGCATTTT
CDR3 protein: CSAIPSGRGNEQPQHF

D gene: .
J gene: TRBJ1-1
clone size: many
V gene: TRBV15
CDR3 DNA: TGTGCCACCAGCGACCGGGACGAGAACACTGAAGCTTTCTTT
CDR3 protein: CATSDRDENTEAFF

D gene: .
J gene: TRBJ1-1
clone size: .
V gene: TRBV29-1
CDR3 DNA: TGCAGCGTTGGGGTTCAGAACACTGAAGCTTTCTTT
CDR3 protein: CSVGVQNTEAFF

D gene: .
J gene: TRBJ2-3
clone size: many
V gene: TRBV25-1
CDR3 DNA: TGTGCCAGCAGTGAAGGTGTGGGAGGCACAGATACGCAGTATTTT
CDR3 protein: CASSEGVGGTDTQYF